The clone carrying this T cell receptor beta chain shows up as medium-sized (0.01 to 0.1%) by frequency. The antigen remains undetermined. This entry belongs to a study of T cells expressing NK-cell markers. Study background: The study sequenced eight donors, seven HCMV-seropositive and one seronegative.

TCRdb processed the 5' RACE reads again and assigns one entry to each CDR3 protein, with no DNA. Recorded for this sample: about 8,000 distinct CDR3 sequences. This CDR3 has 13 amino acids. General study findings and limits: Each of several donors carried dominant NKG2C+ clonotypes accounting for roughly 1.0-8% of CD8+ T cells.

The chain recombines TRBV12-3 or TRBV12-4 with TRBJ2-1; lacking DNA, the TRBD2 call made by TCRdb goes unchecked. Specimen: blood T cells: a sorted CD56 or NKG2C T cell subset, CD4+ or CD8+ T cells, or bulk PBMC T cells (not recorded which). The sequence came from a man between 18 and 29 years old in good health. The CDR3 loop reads CASSLEASFEQFF.